This T cell receptor beta chain was captured by sequencing in a study of beta chain features in type 1 diabetes. Study findings and constraints: For Type 1 diabetes patients, all four CD4+ subsets carried TCRB CDR3s that were moderately but significantly shorter.

The CDR3 spans 13 residues. The V end was cut by 3 bases, the J end by 5 bases, with 13 bases between. CDR1 SQVTM and CDR2 ANQGSEA come from the germline V gene. This clone was counted between two and nine times. Its antigen remains unknown. The study reverse transcribed the entire isolated RNA, so it sequenced expressed TCRB transcripts. Sequenced by immunoSEQ multiplex PCR; TCRdb stores in-frame clones only, minus some. The sample contains approximately 170,000 clones, about 7.9% of which appear only once. Sequenced: central memory CD4+ T cells from blood. This clonotype originated in a man aged 18-30 years with type 1 diabetes. The chain joins TRBV29-1 to TRBJ2-5; D remains unclear. This chain's CDR3 is CSVESHHGETQYF. The CDR3 DNA reads TGCAGCGTTGAGAGTCACCACGGGGAGACCCAGTACTTC.